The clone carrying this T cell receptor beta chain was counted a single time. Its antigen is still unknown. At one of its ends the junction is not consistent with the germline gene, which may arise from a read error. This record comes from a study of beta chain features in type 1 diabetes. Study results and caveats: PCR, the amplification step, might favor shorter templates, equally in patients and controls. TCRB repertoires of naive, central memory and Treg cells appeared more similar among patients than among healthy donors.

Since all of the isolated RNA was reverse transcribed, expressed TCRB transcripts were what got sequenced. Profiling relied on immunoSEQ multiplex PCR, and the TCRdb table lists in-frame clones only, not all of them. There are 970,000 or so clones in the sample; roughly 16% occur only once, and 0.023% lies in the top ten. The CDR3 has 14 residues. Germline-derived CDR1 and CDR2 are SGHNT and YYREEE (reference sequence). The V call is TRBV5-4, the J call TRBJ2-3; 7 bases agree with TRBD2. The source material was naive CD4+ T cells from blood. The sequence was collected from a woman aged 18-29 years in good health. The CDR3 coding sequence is TGCGCCAGCAGCCAAGGCCTGGGAGGGCGAACGCAGTATTTT. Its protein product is CASSQGLGGRTQYF.